Shown below are 4 T cell receptor beta chains from a single sample sequenced in a study of cytomegalovirus exposure and HLA in healthy donors. The PCR had 60 Vbeta and 13 Jbeta primers. Profiled with immunoSEQ multiplex PCR; TCRdb holds only in-frame clones, not every one. Of approximately 150,000 clones listed, about 88% are singletons. What was sequenced was PBMCs. These receptors originate from a man younger than 45 in good health and CMV-seropositive.

V gene TRBV5-1 combines with J gene TRBJ1-3; 9 positions match TRBD1. The CDR3 is made up of 15 amino acids. Per the germline V gene, CDR1 is SGHRS and CDR2 is YFSETQ. J was trimmed by 2 bases and V by 1 base; bases with no gene match: 1. CDR3 in amino acids: CASSLRTGAGNTIYF. CDR3 DNA sequence: TGCGCCAGCAGCTTGCGGACAGGGGCTGGAAACACCATATATTTT.

V usage is TRBV7-3 and J usage is TRBJ1-1; 7 bases are a match to TRBD1. The ends lost 5 bases at V and 1 base at J; junction bases unmatched: 4. CDR3 length: 14 amino acids. Germline CDR1 is SGHTA and CDR2 is FQGTGA. The CDR3 sequence: CASSVQGRNTEAFF. The DNA of the CDR3 is TGTGCCAGCAGCGTACAGGGGAGGAACACTGAAGCTTTCTTT. The complete variable domain, with remaining parts taken from reference TRBV7-3 and TRBJ1-1, reads GAGVSQTPSNKVTEKGKYVELRCDPISGHTALYWYRQSLGQGPEFLIYFQGTGAADDSGLPNDRFFAVRPEGSVSTLKIQRTERGDSAVYLCASSVQGRNTEAFFGQGTRLTVV.

This sequence joins TRBV9 and TRBJ2-1, with 10 positions matching TRBD2. Germline V gene sequence: CDR1 SGDLS, CDR2 YYNGEE. With 1 base clipped from V and 10 bases from J, the junction kept 11 bases outside the gene matches. The CDR3 totals 16 residues. The CDR3 here is CASSVRDKREGGEQFF. The CDR3 DNA reads TGTGCCAGCAGCGTAAGGGACAAGCGGGAGGGCGGGGAGCAGTTCTTC.

This chain connects TRBV6-5 to TRBJ2-1, with a weak D call TRBD2 (5 bases). V was cut by 2 bases and J by 5 bases, with 10 bases left in between. The CDR3 length is 14 residues. In germline, CDR1 is MNHEY, CDR2 SVGAGI. The CDR3 is CASSYGLADNEQFF. The CDR3 DNA follows: TGTGCCAGCAGTTACGGGCTAGCAGACAATGAGCAGTTCTTC.